This entry features one T cell receptor beta chain sequence. V shed 6 bases and J shed 8 bases, with 14 bases lying between them. Per germline, CDR1 MNHNS and CDR2 SASEGT. The CDR3 totals 13 residues. This table comes from immunoSEQ multiplex PCR, and its TCRdb copy is limited to in-frame clones, with some not included. The table records more than 90,000 clones, approximately 85% of them present only once. These data originate in a study of cytomegalovirus exposure and HLA in healthy donors. The receptor was isolated from a man younger than 30 in good health and CMV-seronegative. V usage is TRBV6-1 and J usage is TRBJ2-1; D is unresolved. The specimen was PBMCs. In DNA form, the CDR3 reads TGTGCCAGCAGGACTGTCCTATTCCATGAGCAGTTCTTC. Protein: CASRTVLFHEQFF.